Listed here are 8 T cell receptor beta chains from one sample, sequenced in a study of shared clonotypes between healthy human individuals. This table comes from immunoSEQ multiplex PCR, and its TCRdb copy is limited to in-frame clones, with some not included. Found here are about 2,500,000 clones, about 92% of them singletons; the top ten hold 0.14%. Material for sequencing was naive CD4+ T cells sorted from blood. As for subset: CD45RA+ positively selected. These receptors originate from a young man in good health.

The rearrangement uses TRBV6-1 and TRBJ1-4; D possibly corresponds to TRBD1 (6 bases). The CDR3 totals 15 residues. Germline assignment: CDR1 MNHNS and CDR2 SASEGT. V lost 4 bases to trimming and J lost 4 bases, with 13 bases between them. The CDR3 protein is CASSVMTGFNEKLFF. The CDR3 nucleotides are TGTGCCAGCAGTGTCATGACAGGCTTTAATGAAAAACTGTTTTTT.

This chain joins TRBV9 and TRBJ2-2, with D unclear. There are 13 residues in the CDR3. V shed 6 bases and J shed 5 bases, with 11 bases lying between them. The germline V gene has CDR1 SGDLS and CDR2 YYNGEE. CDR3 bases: TGTGCCAGCAAGGATATGGGAACCGGGGAGCTGTTTTTT. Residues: CASKDMGTGELFF.

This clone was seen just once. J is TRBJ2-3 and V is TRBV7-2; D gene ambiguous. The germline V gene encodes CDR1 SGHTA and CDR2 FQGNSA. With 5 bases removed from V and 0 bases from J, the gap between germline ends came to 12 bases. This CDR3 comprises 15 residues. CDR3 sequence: CASSPDGPSTDTQYF. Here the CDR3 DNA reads TGTGCCAGCAGCCCGGACGGACCTAGCACAGATACGCAGTATTTT.

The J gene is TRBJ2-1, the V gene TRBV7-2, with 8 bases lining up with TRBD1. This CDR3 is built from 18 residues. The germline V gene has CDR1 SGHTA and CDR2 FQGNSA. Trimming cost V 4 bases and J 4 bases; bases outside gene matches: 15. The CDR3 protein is CASSYKISKDRVYNEQFF. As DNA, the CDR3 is TGTGCCAGCAGCTACAAGATCAGCAAGGACAGGGTTTACAATGAGCAGTTCTTC.

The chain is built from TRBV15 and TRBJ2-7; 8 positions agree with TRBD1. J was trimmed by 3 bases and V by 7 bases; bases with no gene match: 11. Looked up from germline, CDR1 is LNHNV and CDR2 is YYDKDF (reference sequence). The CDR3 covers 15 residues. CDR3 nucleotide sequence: TGTGCCACCAAAGCCCGGACAGGGTTGGACTACGAGCAGTACTTC. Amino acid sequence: CATKARTGLDYEQYF.

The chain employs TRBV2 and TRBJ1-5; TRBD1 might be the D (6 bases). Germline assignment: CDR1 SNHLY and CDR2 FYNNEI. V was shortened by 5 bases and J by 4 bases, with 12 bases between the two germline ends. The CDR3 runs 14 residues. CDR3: CASSRPGENQPQHF. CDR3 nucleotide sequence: TGTGCCAGCAGTCGGCCAGGGGAAAATCAGCCCCAGCATTTT.

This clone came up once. CDR3 residues: CASSLRTGGTDTQYF. As DNA, the CDR3 is TGTGCCAGCAGCTTGAGGACAGGGGGCACAGATACGCAGTATTTT. V gene TRBV5-5 combines with J gene TRBJ2-3, with TRBD1 identical over 9 bases. CDR1 is SGHKS and CDR2 is YYEKEE in the germline V gene (reference sequence). J gave up 1 base and V 1 base, and 1 base lay outside the gene matches. This CDR3 has 15 amino acids.

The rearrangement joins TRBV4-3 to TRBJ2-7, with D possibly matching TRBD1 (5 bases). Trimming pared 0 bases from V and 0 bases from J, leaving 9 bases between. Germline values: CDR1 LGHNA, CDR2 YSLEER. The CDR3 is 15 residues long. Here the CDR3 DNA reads TGCGCCAGCAGCCAAGATACAGGAACCTCCTACGAGCAGTACTTC. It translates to CASSQDTGTSYEQYF.